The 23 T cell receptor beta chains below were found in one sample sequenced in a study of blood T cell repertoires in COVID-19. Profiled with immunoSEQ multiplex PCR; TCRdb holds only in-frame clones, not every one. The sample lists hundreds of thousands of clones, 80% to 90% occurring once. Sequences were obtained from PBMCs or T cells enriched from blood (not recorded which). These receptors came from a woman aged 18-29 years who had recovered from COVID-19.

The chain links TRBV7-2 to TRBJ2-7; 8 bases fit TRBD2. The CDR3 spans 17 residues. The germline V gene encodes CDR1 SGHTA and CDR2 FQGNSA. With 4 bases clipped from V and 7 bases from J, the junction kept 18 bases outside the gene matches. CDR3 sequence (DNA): TGTGCCAGCAGCTCAGCAGCTTATTTCGCGGGGGGACGGGAGCAGTACTTC. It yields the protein CASSSAAYFAGGREQYF.

Written as DNA, the CDR3 is TGTGCCACCAGTGACCAGGGTTCCTACGAGCAGTACTTC. This codes for CATSDQGSYEQYF. The chain is built from TRBV24-1 and TRBJ2-7; possible D gene TRBD1, 5 bases. The germline CDR1 and CDR2 sequences are KGHDR and SFDVKD. The V end was cut by 4 bases, the J end by 1 base, with 7 bases between. The CDR3 runs 13 residues.

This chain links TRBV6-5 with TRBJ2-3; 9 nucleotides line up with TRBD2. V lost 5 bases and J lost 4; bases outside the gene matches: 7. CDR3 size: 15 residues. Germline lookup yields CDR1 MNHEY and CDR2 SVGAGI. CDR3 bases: TGTGCCAGCAGTCTCGTAGCGGGAGTATCAGATACGCAGTATTTT. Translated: CASSLVAGVSDTQYF.

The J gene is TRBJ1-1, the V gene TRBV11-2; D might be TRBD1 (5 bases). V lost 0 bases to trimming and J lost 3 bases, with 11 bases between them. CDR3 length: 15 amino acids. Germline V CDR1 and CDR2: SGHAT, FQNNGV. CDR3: CASSLEGTGDTEAFF. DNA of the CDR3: TGTGCCAGCAGCTTAGAGGGGACGGGGGACACTGAAGCTTTCTTT.

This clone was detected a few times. CDR3 loop: CASSFQGWDTEAFF. The CDR3 DNA reads as TGTGCCAGCAGTTTTCAGGGCTGGGACACTGAAGCTTTCTTT. The chain joins TRBV6-5 to TRBJ1-1; a possible D gene is TRBD1 (5 bases). Germline loops: CDR1 MNHEY, CDR2 SVGAGI. This CDR3 comprises 14 residues. V was pared by 4 bases and J by 3 bases, with 12 bases between.

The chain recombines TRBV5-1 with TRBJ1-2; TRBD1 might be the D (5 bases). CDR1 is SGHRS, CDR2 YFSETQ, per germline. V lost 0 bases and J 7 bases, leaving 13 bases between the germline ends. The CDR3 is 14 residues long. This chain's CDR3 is CASSLDQGWVGYTF. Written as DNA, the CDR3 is TGCGCCAGCAGCTTGGATCAGGGATGGGTTGGCTACACCTTC.

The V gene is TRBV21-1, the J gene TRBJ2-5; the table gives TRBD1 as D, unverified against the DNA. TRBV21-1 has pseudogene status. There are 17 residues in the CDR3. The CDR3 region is CARGPAGRMRKKETQYF. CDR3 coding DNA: TGTGCCAGGGGGCCGGCAGGTAGAATGAGGAAAAAAGAGACCCAGTACTTC.

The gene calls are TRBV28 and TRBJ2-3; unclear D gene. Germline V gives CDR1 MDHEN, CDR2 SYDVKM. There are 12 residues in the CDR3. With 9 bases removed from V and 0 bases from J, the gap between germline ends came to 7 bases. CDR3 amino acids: CASATSTDTQYF. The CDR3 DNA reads TGTGCCAGTGCGACTAGCACAGATACGCAGTATTTT.

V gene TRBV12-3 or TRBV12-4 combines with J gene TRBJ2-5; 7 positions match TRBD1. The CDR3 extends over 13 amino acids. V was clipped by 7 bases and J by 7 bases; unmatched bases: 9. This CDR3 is CASTLTGWGTQYF. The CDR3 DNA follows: TGTGCCAGCACCCTGACAGGGTGGGGGACCCAGTACTTC.

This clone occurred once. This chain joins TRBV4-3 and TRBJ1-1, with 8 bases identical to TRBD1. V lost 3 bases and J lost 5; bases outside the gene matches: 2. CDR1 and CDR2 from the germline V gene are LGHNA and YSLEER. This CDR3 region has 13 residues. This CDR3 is CASSQTGETEAFF. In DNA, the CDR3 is TGCGCCAGCAGCCAGACAGGGGAAACTGAAGCTTTCTTT.

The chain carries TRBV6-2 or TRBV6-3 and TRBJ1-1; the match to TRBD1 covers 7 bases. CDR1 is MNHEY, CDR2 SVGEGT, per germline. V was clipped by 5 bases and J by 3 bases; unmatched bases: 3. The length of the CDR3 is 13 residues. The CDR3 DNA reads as TGTGCCAGCAGTCGGGACAGCCACACTGAAGCTTTCTTT. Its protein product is CASSRDSHTEAFF.

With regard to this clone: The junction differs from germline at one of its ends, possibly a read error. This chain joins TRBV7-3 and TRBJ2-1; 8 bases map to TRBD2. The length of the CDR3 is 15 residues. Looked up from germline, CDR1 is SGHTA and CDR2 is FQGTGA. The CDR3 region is CASSLTSGTYNEQFF. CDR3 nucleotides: TGTGCCAGCAGTTTAACTAGCGGAACCTACAATGAGCAGTTCTTC.

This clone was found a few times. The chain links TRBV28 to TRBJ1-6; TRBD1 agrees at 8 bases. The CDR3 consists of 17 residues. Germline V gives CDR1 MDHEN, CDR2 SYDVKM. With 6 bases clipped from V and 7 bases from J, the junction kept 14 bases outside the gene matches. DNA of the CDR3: TGTGCCAGCAGCCTAGTTACCTCGGACAGGGAGAATTCACCCCTCCACTTT. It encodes CASSLVTSDRENSPLHF.

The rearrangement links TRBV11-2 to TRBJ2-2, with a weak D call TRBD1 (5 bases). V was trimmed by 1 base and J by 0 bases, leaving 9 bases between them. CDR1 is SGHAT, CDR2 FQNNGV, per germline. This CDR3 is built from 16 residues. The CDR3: CASSLAGSSNTGELFF. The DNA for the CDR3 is TGTGCCAGCAGCTTAGCAGGGTCTTCGAACACCGGGGAGCTGTTTTTT.

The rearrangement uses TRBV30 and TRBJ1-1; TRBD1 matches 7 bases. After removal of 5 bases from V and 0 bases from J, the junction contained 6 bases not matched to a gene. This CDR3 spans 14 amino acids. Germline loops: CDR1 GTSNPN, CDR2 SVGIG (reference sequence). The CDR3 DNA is TGTGCCTGGTACAGGGGACCCATGAACACTGAAGCTTTCTTT. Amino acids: CAWYRGPMNTEAFF.

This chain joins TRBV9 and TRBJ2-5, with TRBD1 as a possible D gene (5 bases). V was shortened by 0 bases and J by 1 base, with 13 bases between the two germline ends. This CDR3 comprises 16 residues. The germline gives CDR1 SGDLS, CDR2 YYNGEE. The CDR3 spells CASSVGTSPGQETQYF. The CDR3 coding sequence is TGTGCCAGCAGCGTAGGGACATCTCCCGGCCAAGAGACCCAGTACTTC.

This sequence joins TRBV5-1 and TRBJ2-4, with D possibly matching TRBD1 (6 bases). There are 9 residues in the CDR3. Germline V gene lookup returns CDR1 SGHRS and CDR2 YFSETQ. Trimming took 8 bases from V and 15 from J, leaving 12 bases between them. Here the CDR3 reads CARQGLVYF. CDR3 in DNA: TGCGCCAGGCAGGGGCTGGTGTACTTC.

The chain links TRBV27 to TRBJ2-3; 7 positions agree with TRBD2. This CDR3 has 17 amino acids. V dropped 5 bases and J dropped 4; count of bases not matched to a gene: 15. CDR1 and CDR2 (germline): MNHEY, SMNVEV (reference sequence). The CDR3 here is CASSPYGGGYRSDTQYF. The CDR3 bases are TGTGCCAGCAGTCCTTATGGGGGGGGATACAGGTCAGATACGCAGTATTTT.

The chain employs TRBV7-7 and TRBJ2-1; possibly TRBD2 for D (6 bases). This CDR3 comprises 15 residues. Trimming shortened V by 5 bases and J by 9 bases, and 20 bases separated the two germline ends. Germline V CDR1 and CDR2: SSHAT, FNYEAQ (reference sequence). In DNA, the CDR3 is TGTGCCAGCAGCCCAATAAGTGGAGGGGCGGGTGAGCAGTTCTTC. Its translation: CASSPISGGAGEQFF.

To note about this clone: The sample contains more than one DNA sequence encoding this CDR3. The CDR3 bases are TGCGCCAGCAGCGCAGGGGGCACAGATACGCAGTATTTT. This encodes CASSAGGTDTQYF. The V call is TRBV5-1, the J call TRBJ2-3; TRBD1 is a possible D gene (6 bases). CDR3 length equals 13 residues. Trimming cost V 4 bases and J 1 base, with 7 bases left between them. Germline loops: CDR1 SGHRS, CDR2 YFSETQ.

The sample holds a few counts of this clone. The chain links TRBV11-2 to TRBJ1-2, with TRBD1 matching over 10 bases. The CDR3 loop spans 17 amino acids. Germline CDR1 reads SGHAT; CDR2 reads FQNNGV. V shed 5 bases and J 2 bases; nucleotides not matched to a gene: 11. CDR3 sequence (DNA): TGTGCCAGCAGCATTGGGACAGGGGAAGGGTTAAACTATGGCTACACCTTC. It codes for CASSIGTGEGLNYGYTF.

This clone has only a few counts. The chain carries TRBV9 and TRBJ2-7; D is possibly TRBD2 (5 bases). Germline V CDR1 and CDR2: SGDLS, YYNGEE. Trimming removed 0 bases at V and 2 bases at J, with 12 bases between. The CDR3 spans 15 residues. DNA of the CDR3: TGTGCCAGCAGCGTAGGTCCCCCGGAGGCCTACGAGCAGTACTTC. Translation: CASSVGPPEAYEQYF.

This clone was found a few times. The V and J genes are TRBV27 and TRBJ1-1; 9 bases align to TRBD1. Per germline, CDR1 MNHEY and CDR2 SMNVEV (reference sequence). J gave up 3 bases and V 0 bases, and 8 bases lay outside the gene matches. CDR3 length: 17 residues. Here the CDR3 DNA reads TGTGCCAGCAGTTTATCTAGAGGGACAGGGTATGACACTGAAGCTTTCTTT. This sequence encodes CASSLSRGTGYDTEAFF.